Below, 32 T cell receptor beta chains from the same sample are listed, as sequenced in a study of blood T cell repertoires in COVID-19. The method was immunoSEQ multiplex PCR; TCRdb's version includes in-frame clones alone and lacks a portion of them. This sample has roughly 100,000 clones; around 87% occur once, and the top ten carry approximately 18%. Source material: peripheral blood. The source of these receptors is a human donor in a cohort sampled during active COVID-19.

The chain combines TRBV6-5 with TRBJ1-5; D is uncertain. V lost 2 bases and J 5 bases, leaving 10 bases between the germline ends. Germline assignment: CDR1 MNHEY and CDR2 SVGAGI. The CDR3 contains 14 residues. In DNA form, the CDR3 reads TGTGCCAGCAGTTACAGCACAGTTTATCAGCCCCAGCATTTT. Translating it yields CASSYSTVYQPQHF.

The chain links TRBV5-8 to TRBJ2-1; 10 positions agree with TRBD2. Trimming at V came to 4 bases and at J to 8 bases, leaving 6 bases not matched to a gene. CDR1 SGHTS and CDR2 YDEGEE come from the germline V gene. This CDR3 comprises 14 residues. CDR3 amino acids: CASSEAGGPHEQFF. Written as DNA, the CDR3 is TGTGCCAGCAGCGAAGCGGGGGGGCCCCATGAGCAGTTCTTC.

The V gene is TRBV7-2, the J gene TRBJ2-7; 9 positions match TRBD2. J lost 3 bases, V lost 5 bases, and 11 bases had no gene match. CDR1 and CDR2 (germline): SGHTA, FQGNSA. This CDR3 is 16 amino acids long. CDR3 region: CASSPLASGVNYEQYF. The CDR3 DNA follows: TGTGCCAGCAGCCCGCTGGCTAGCGGGGTCAACTACGAGCAGTACTTC. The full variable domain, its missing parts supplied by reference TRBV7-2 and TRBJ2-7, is GAGVSQSPSNKVTEKGKDVELRCDPISGHTALYWYRQSLGQGLEFLIYFQGNSAPDKSGLPSDRFSAERTGGSVSTLTIQRTQQEDSAVYLCASSPLASGVNYEQYFGPGTRLTVT.

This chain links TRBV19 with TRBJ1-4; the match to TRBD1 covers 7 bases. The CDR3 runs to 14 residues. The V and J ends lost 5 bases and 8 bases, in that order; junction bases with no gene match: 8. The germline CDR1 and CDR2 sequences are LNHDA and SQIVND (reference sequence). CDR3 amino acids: CASSQGGTGEKLFF. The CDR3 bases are TGTGCCAGTAGTCAGGGGGGCACAGGAGAAAAACTGTTTTTT. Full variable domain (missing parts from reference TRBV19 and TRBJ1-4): DGGITQSPKYLFRKEGQNVTLSCEQNLNHDAMYWYRQDPGQGLRLIYYSQIVNDFQKGDIAEGYSVSREKKESFPLTVTSAQKNPTAFYLCASSQGGTGEKLFFGSGTQLSVL.

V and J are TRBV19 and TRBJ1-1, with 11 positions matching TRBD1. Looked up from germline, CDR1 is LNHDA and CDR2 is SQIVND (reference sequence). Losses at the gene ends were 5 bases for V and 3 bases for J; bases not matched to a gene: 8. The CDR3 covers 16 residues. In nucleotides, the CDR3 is TGTGCCAGTAGTTACCGGGACAGGGGGGAGGACACTGAAGCTTTCTTT. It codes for CASSYRDRGEDTEAFF.

CDR3: CSAAGGSTEAFF. The CDR3 nucleotides are TGCAGCGCAGCAGGGGGTAGCACTGAAGCTTTCTTT. The chain combines TRBV29-1 with TRBJ1-1, with 7 bases aligning to TRBD1. V was pared by 7 bases and J by 4 bases, with 6 bases of the junction left unmatched. The CDR3 spans 12 residues. CDR1 and CDR2 (germline): SQVTM, ANQGSEA.

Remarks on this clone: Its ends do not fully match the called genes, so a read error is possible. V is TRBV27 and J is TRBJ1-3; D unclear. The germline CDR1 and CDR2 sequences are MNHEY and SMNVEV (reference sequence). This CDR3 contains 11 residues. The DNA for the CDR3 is TGTGCCAGCAGTTCTAAAGGCCCACTACATTTT. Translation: CASSSKGPLHF.

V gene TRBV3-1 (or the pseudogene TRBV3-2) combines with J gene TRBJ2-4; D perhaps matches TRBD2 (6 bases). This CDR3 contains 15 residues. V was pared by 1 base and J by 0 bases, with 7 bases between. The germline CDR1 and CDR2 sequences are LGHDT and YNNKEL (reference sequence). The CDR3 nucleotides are TGTGCCAGCAGCCAAGGGGGACTAGCCAAAAACATTCAGTACTTC. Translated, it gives CASSQGGLAKNIQYF.

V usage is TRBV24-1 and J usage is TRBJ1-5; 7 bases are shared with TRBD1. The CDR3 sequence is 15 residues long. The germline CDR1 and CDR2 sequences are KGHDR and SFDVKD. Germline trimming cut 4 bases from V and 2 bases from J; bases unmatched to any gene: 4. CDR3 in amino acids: CATSDPGGGNQPQHF. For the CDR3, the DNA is TGTGCCACCAGTGACCCAGGGGGTGGCAATCAGCCCCAGCATTTT.

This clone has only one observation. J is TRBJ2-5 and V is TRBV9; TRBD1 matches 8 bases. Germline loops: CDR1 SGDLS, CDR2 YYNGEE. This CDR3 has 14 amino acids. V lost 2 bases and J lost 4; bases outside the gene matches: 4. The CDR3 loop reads CASSVDRGGETQYF. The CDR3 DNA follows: TGTGCCAGCAGCGTTGACAGGGGAGGAGAGACCCAGTACTTC.

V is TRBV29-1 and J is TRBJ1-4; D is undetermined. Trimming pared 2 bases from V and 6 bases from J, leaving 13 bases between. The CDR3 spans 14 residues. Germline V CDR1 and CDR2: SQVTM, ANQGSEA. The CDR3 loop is CSVEFPGGHEKLFF. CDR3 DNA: TGCAGCGTTGAATTTCCGGGAGGACATGAAAAACTGTTTTTT.

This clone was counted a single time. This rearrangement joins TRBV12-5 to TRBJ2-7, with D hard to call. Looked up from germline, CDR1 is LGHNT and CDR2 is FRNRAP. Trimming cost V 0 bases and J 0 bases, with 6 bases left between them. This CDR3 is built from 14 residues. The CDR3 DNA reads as TGTGCTAGTGGTTTGGTTTCGAGCTCCTACGAGCAGTACTTC. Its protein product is CASGLVSSSYEQYF.

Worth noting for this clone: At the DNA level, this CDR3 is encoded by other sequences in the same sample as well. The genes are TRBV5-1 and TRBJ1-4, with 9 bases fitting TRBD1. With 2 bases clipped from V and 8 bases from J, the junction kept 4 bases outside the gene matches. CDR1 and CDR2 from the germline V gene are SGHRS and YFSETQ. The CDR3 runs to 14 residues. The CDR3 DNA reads TGCGCCAGCAGCTTCGGACAGGGGAACGAAAAACTGTTTTTT. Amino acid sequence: CASSFGQGNEKLFF.

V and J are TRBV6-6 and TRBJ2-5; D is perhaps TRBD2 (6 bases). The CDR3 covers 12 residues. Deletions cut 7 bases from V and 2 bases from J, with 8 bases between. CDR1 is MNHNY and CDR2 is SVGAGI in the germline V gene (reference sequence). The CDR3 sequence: CASTGTQETQYF. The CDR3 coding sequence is TGTGCCAGCACTGGGACTCAAGAGACCCAGTACTTC.

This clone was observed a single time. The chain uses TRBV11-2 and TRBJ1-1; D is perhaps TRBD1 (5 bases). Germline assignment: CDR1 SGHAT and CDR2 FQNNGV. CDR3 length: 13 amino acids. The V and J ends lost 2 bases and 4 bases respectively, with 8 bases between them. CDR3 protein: CASSLTGGTEAFF. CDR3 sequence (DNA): TGTGCCAGCAGCTTAACAGGCGGCACTGAAGCTTTCTTT.

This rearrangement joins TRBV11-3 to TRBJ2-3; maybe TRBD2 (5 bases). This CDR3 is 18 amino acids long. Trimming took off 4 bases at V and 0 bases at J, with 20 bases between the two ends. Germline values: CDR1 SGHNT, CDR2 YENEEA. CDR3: CASSSYSAFGESTDTQYF. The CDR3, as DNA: TGTGCCAGCAGCTCCTACTCGGCTTTTGGGGAGAGCACAGATACGCAGTATTTT.

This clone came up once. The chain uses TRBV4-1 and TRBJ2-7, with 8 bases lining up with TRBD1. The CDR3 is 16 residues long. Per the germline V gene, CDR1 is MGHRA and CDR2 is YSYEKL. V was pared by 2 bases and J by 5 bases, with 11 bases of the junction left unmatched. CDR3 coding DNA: TGCGCCAGCAGCCAATCCCGGACAGGGAAACCACACGAGCAGTACTTC. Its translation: CASSQSRTGKPHEQYF.

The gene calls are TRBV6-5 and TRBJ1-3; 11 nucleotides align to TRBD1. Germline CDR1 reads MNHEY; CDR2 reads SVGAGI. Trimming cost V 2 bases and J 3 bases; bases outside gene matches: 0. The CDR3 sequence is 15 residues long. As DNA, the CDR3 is TGTGCCAGCAGTTACGGGACAGGGGGTGGAAACACCATATATTTT. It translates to CASSYGTGGGNTIYF.

The CDR3, as DNA: TGCGCCAGCAGTGAGGCAAGCCTGAATCAGCCCCAGCATTTT. This encodes CASSEASLNQPQHF. This sequence joins TRBV10-2 and TRBJ1-5; no reliable D call. CDR3 length: 14 residues. Germline assignment: CDR1 WSHSY and CDR2 SAAADI. Trimming took off 2 bases at V and 4 bases at J, with 9 bases between the two ends.

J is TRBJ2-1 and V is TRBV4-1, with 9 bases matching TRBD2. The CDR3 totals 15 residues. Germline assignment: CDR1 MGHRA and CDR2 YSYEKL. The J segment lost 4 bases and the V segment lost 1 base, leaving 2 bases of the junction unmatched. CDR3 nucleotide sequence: TGCGCCAGCAGCCAAGCAGCGGGGGGATACAATGAGCAGTTCTTC. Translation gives CASSQAAGGYNEQFF.

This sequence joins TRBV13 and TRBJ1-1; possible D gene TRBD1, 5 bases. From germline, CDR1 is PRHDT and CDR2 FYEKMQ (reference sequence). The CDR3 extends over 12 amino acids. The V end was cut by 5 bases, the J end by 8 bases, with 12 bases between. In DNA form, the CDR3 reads TGTGCCAGCAGCGACCCCGGGGGGGAAGCTTTCTTT. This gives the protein CASSDPGGEAFF.

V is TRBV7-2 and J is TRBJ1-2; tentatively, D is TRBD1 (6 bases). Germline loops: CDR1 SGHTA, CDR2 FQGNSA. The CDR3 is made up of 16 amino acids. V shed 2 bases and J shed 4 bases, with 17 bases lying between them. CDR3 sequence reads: CASSLSQFQGIYGYTF. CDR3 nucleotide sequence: TGTGCCAGCAGCTTATCCCAATTTCAGGGGATCTATGGCTACACCTTC.

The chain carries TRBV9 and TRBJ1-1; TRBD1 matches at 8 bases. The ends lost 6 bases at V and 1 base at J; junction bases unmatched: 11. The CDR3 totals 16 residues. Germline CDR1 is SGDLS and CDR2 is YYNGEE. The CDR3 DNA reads TGTGCCAGCACCAGGGGGCGGCCGGATGAGAACACTGAAGCTTTCTTT. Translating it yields CASTRGRPDENTEAFF.

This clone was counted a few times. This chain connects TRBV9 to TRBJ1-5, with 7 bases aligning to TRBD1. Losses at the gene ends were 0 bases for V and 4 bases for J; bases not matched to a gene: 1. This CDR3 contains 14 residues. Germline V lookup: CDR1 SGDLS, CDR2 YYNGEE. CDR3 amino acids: CASSVGDRNQPQHF. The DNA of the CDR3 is TGTGCCAGCAGCGTAGGGGACAGAAATCAGCCCCAGCATTTT.

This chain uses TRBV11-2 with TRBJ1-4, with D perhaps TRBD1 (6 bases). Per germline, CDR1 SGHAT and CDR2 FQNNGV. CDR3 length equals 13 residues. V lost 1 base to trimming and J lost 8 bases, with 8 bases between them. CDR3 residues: CASSLGTAEKLFF. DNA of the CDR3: TGTGCCAGCAGCTTAGGGACAGCCGAAAAACTGTTTTTT.

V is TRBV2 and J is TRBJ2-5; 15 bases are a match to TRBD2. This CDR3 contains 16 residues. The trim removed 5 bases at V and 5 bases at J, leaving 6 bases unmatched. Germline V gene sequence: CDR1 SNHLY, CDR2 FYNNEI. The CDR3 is CASSPKGLAGGETQYF. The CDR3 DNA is TGTGCCAGCAGTCCGAAGGGACTAGCGGGGGGTGAGACCCAGTACTTC. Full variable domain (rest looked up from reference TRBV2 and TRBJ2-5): EPEVTQTPSHQVTQMGQEVILRCVPISNHLYFYWYRQILGQKVEFLVSFYNNEISEKSEIFDDQFSVERPDGSNFTLKIRSTKLEDSAMYFCASSPKGLAGGETQYFGPGTRLLVL.

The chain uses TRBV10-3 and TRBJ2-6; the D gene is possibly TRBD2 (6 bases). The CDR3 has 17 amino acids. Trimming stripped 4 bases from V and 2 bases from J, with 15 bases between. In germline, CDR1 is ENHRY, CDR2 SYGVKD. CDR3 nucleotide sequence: TGTGCCATCAGTGCCACCCCCAGGGAGGCTGGGGCCAACGTCCTGACTTTC. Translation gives CAISATPREAGANVLTF.

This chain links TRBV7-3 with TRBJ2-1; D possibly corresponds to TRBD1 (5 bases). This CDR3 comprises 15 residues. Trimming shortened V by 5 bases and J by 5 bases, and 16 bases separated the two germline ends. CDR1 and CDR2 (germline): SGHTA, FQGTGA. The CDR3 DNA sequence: TGTGCCAGCAGCCTGCACTCCTTGGGGCACAATGAGCAGTTCTTC. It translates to CASSLHSLGHNEQFF.

The CDR3 nucleotides are TGTGCCAGCAGGATGGACAGGGCATACTCTGGAAACACCATATATTTT. This gives the protein CASRMDRAYSGNTIYF. The chain employs TRBV28 and TRBJ1-3, with TRBD1 identical over 8 bases. The CDR3 spans 16 residues. V shed 6 bases, J shed 0 bases, and the junction held 7 bases outside the gene matches. CDR1 and CDR2 from the germline V gene are MDHEN and SYDVKM.

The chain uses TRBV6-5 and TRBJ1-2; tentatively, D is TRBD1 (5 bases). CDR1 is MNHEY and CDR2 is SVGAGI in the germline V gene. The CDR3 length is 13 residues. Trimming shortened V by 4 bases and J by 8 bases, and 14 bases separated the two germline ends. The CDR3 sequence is CASSFLGRSGYTF. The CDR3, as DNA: TGTGCCAGCAGTTTCCTGGGGCGGAGCGGCTACACCTTC.

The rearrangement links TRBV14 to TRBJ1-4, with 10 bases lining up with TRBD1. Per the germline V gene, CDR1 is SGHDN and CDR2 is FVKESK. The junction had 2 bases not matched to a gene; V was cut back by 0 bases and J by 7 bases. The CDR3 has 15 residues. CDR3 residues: CASSQEDRGSEKLFF. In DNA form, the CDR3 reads TGTGCCAGCAGCCAAGAGGACAGGGGGAGTGAAAAACTGTTTTTT.

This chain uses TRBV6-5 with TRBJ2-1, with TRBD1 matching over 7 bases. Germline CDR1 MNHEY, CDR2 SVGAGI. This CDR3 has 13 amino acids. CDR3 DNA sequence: TGTGCAAGCCGGGACAGACCCTACAATGAGCAGTTCTTC. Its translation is CASRDRPYNEQFF.